These 9 T cell receptor beta chains originate from one sample sequenced in a study of identical twins. TCRdb re-derived calls from the 5' RACE reads in MiXCR, one entry per CDR3 protein. Of around 530,000 distinct CDR3 sequences listed, around 15% are singletons. These sequences were also reported in another study, on yellow fever vaccine responses in identical twins.

The sequenced sample consisted of CD4+ T cells sorted from blood. These TCRs come from a young woman in good health.

CDR3: CASRTTPTNEKLFF. Written as DNA, the CDR3 is TGTGCCAGCAGAACGACACCAACTAATGAAAAACTGTTTTTT. V is TRBV11-2 and J is TRBJ1-4; D is undetermined. Trimming stripped 6 bases from V and 0 bases from J, with 8 bases between. CDR3 size: 14 residues. CDR1 and CDR2 (germline): SGHAT, FQNNGV.

This clonotype has a count of ten or more. The gene calls are TRBV3-1 and TRBJ1-6; 8 bases agree with TRBD1. V lost 4 bases and J lost 10; bases outside the gene matches: 6. The CDR3 spans 14 residues. The germline V gene encodes CDR1 LGHDT and CDR2 YNNKEL (reference sequence). The CDR3: CASSPQGARSPLHF. CDR3 sequence (DNA): TGTGCCAGCAGCCCTCAGGGGGCACGGTCACCCCTCCACTTT.

In this sample, this clonotype turned up many times. The chain recombines TRBV12-3 or TRBV12-4 with TRBJ2-1; TRBD2 aligns across 9 bases. The CDR3 runs 14 residues. Trimming at V came to 7 bases and at J to 9 bases, leaving 10 bases not matched to a gene. CDR3 coding DNA: TGTGCCAGCACCCCCTTTAGGACTAGCGTTGAGCAGTTCTTC. This translates into CASTPFRTSVEQFF.

The chain carries TRBV14 and TRBJ1-1, with no clear D. The CDR3 loop spans 14 amino acids. Germline values: CDR1 SGHDN, CDR2 FVKESK. V lost 5 bases and J 1 base, leaving 11 bases between the germline ends. CDR3 sequence (DNA): TGTGCCAGCAGCTACCTAAGAGGGAACACTGAAGCTTTCTTT. This encodes CASSYLRGNTEAFF.

This clonotype was seen only a few times. The chain combines TRBV11-1 with TRBJ2-1, with 7 bases fitting TRBD2. V was clipped by 1 base and J by 5 bases; unmatched bases: 14. The CDR3 runs 18 residues. Germline V lookup: CDR1 SGHAT, CDR2 FQDESV (reference sequence). Written as DNA, the CDR3 is TGTGCCAGCAGCTTAGTGGGCGGGAGTTATCCCCTTAACAATGAGCAGTTCTTC. Protein sequence: CASSLVGGSYPLNNEQFF.

A few counts support this clonotype. The chain has TRBV5-8 and TRBJ1-5; D not certain. Germline CDR1 SGHTS, CDR2 YDEGEE. The CDR3 sequence is 12 residues long. The V gene lost 0 bases and the J gene lost 8 bases, with 6 bases spanning the gap. CDR3 bases: TGTGCCAGCAGCTTGGGGGTCAAGCCCCAGCATTTT. It specifies CASSLGVKPQHF.

The sample holds a few counts of this clonotype. V usage is TRBV20-1 and J usage is TRBJ1-1; weak D call: TRBD1 (6 bases). Deletions cut 2 bases from V and 0 bases from J, with 10 bases between. Germline-derived CDR1 and CDR2 are DFQATT and SNEGSKA (reference sequence). CDR3 size: 14 residues. Written as DNA, the CDR3 is TGCAGTGCTAGACCGGGACAACTGAACACTGAAGCTTTCTTT. Amino acids: CSARPGQLNTEAFF.

This clonotype was detected only a few times. The chain is built from TRBV20-1 and TRBJ1-5; D gene uncertain. The V and J ends lost 3 bases and 5 bases respectively, with 17 bases between them. CDR1 and CDR2 from the germline V gene are DFQATT and SNEGSKA (reference sequence). There are 15 residues in the CDR3. CDR3 loop: CSASLPGRKDQPQHF. CDR3 coding DNA: TGCAGTGCTAGCCTACCCGGCCGGAAGGATCAGCCCCAGCATTTT.

The chain carries TRBV7-2 and TRBJ2-2; D not resolved. The CDR3 length is 13 residues. In germline, CDR1 is SGHTA, CDR2 FQGNSA. Trimming removed 5 bases at V and 3 bases at J, with 7 bases between. CDR3: CASSAIYTGELFF. DNA for the CDR3: TGTGCCAGCAGCGCTATATACACCGGGGAGCTGTTTTTT.